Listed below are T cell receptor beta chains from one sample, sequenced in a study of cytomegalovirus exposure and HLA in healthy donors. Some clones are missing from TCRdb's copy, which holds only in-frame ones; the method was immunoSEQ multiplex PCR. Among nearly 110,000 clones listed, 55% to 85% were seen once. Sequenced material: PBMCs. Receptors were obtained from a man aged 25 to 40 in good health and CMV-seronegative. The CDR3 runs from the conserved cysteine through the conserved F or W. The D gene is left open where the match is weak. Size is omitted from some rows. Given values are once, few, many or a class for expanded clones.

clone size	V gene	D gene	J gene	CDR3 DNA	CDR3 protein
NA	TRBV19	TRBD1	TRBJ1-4	TGTGCCAGCGGATCCGGACAGGGCGTACAAAAACTGTTTTTT	CASGSGQGVQKLFF
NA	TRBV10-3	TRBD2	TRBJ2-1	TGTGCCATCAGTGAGTCGCGGGAGGGCGTACAGTTCTTC	CAISESREGVQFF
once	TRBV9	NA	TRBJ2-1	TGTGCCAGCAGCGTTAGCGGAAGCTCCTACAATGAGCAGTTCTTC	CASSVSGSSYNEQFF
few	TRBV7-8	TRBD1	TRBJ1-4	TGTGCCAGCAGCTTACCGGGACAGGGGGGTAATGAAAAACTGTTTTTT	CASSLPGQGGNEKLFF
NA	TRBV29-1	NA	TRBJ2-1	TGCAGCGCCGAGGAAAGCTCCTACAATGAGCAGTTCTTC	CSAEESSYNEQFF
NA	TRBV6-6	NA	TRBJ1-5	TGTGCCAGCAGTTACAGTGCAAAGCTGAGCAATCAGCCCCAGCATTTT	CASSYSAKLSNQPQHF
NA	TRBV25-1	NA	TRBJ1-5	TGTGCCAGGCTTTTAGATTACAATCAGCCCCAGCATTTT	CARLLDYNQPQHF
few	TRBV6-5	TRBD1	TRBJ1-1	TGTGCCAGCAGACTGGACAGGAGCCCTTTTGAAGCTTTCTTT	CASRLDRSPFEAFF
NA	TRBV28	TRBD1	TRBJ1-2	TGTGCCAGCAGTTTGACAGGGTTAGCTAACTATGGCTACACCTTC	CASSLTGLANYGYTF
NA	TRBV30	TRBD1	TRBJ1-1	TGTGCCTCCCGACAGGGGGGTCACGGGGAGAACACTGAAGCTTTCTTT	CASRQGGHGENTEAFF
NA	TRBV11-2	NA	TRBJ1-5	TGTGCCAGCAGCTTAACAGGGAGTATGAATCAGCCCCAGCATTTT	CASSLTGSMNQPQHF
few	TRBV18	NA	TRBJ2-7	TGTGCCAGCTCCGGAGCTTACGAGCAGTACTTC	CASSGAYEQYF
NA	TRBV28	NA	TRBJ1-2	TGTGCCAGCAGTTTGTTTTTGGCCTATGGCTACACCTTC	CASSLFLAYGYTF
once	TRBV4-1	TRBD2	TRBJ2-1	TGCGCCAGCAGCCGGGAGGGAGCGGGCCCTTCCTACAATGAGCAGTTCTTC	CASSREGAGPSYNEQFF
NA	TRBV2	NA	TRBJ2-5	TGTGCCAGCAGTTGGACTACCGGGGGAGAGACCCAGTACTTC	CASSWTTGGETQYF
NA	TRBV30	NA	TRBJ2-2	TGTGCCTGGAGCGGGACACTGAACACCGGGGAGCTGTTTTTT	CAWSGTLNTGELFF
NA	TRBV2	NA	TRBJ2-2	TGTGCCAGCAGTCATACTCGTACCGGGGAGCTGTTTTTT	CASSHTRTGELFF
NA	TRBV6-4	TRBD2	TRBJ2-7	TGTGCCAGCAGTGACTCGTTTTTTTCTAGCGGGAGTACCTACGAGCAGTACTTC	CASSDSFFSSGSTYEQYF
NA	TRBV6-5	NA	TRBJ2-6	TGTGCCAGCAGTTATGAGGGTGCTGGGGCCAACGTCCTGACTTTC	CASSYEGAGANVLTF
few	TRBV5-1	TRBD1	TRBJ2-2	TGCGCCAGCAGCTTGGGGACAGGTATTAACACCGGGGAGCTGTTTTTT	CASSLGTGINTGELFF
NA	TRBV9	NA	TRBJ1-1	TGTGCCAGCAGCGTAATGAGGAACACTGAAGCTTTCTTT	CASSVMRNTEAFF
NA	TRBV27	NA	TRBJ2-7	TGTGCCAGCGGTAGGACACCCTCCTACGAGCAGTACTTC	CASGRTPSYEQYF
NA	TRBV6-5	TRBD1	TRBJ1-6	TGTGCCAGCAGAGGCTTGGGACAGGGTAATTCACCCCTCCACTTT	CASRGLGQGNSPLHF
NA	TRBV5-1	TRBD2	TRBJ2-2	TGCGCCAGCATCCCGGGGGGGGATAGGACCGGGGAGCTGTTTTTT	CASIPGGDRTGELFF
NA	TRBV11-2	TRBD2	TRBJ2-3	TGTGCCAGCAGCCACAGGTCTAGCGGAGAGGGAGATACGCAGTATTTT	CASSHRSSGEGDTQYF
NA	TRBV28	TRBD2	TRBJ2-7	TGTGCCAGCAGTTTAGCGGCTAGCGGGGGGGCCTACGAGCAGTACTTC	CASSLAASGGAYEQYF
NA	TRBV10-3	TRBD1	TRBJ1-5	TGTGCCATCAGGGACAGGGGTGATCAGCCCCAGCATTTT	CAIRDRGDQPQHF
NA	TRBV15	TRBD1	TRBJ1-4	TGTGCCACCAGCAGCCGGGACAGGGGGGAGGAAAAACTGTTTTTT	CATSSRDRGEEKLFF
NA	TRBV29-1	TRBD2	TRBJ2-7	TGCAGCGGCCAGACTAGCGGGAGTGGCGAGCAGTACTTC	CSGQTSGSGEQYF
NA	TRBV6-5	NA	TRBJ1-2	TGTGCCAGCAGACGGGCCTCAGGGGCCAACTATGGCTACACCTTC	CASRRASGANYGYTF
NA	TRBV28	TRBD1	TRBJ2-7	TGTGCCAGCAGTTCACCGGGACAGTCCTACGAGCAGTACTTC	CASSSPGQSYEQYF
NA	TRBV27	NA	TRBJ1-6	TGTGCCAGCAGTTTTAGGGGGGGAGGTTATAATTCACCCCTCCACTTT	CASSFRGGGYNSPLHF
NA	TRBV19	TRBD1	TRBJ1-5	TGTGCCAGTAGTATAGTAGAGACAGGGTATCAGCCCCAGCATTTT	CASSIVETGYQPQHF
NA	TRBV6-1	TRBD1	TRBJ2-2	TGTGCCAGCGGACAGATTATACAGGGGCGCGGGGAGCTGTTTTTT	CASGQIIQGRGELFF
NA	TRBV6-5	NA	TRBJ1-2	TGTGCCAGCAGGACCGACAGTCTCTATGGCTACACCTTC	CASRTDSLYGYTF
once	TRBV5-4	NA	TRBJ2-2	TGTGCCAGCAGCTTGGCAGGGTTTAACGGGGAGCTGTTTTTT	CASSLAGFNGELFF
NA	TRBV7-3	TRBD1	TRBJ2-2	TGTGCCAGCAGCTTCGACAGGGCCCGTAAAGGCGGGGAGCTGTTTTTT	CASSFDRARKGGELFF
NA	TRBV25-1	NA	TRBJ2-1	TGTGCCAGCAGTGCCTACGGGGGTTTCGATGAGCAGTTCTTC	CASSAYGGFDEQFF
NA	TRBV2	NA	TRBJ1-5	TGTGCCAGCAGTGAGCTATATAGCAATCAGCCCCAGCATTTT	CASSELYSNQPQHF
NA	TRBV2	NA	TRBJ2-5	TGTGCCAGCCAAGGGGCAGGGTGGGAGACCCAGTACTTC	CASQGAGWETQYF
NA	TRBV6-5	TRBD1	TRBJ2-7	TGTGCCAGCAGTTACTCGAGTGGGGCAGGGGGCTACGAGCAGTACTTC	CASSYSSGAGGYEQYF
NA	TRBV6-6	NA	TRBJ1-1	TGTGCCAGCGTCGCAGGGTCCCGCTCGATCACTGAAGCTTTCTTT	CASVAGSRSITEAFF
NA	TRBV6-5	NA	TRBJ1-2	TGTGCCAGCACCTTACAACAGGGTGATGGCTACACCTTC	CASTLQQGDGYTF
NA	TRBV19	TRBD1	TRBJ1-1	TGTGCCAGCCAACCGACAGGGGAGACTGAAGCTTTCTTT	CASQPTGETEAFF
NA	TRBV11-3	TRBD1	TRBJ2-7	TGTGCCAGCAGCCATGGGGACAGGGCTGAGCAGTACTTC	CASSHGDRAEQYF
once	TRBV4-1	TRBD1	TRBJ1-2	TGCGCCAGCAGCCAGAGAGGGACAGGGGTTTTCGGCTACACCTTC	CASSQRGTGVFGYTF
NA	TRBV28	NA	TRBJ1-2	TGTGCCAGCAGTTTGCACAGGACGGACTATGGCTACACCTTC	CASSLHRTDYGYTF
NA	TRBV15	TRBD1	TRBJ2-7	TGTGCCACCAGCAGAGGAGCGACAGGGGGTATCACGGGAGGAACCTACGAGCAGTACTTC	CATSRGATGGITGGTYEQYF
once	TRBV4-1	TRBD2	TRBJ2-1	TGCGCCAGCAGCCAAGAGGAACTAGCGGGAGGGCCATATGAGCAGTTCTTC	CASSQEELAGGPYEQFF
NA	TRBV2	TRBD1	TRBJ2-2	TGTGCCAGCGACAGGGGCACCGGGGAGCTGTTTTTT	CASDRGTGELFF
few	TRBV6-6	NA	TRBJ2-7	TGTGCCAGCAGTTACTCAGAGGGCCCGTCCGAGCAGTACTTC	CASSYSEGPSEQYF
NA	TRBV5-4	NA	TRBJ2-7	TGTGCCAGCAGCCCCCCTCCAGGGGTGCGTTCCTACGAGCAGTACTTC	CASSPPPGVRSYEQYF
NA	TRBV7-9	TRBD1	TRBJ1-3	TGTGCCAGCAGCTCGGACAGGGCCGGAAACACCATATATTTT	CASSSDRAGNTIYF
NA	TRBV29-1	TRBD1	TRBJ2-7	TGCAGCGTTGTTGAGGACAGGGACTCCTACGAGCAGTACTTC	CSVVEDRDSYEQYF
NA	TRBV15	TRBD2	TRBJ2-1	TGTGCCACCAGGGGGACTACCAATGAGCAGTTCTTC	CATRGTTNEQFF
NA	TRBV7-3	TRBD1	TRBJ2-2	TGTGCCAGCAGCATACAGGGGGCGATCGGGGAGCTGTTTTTT	CASSIQGAIGELFF
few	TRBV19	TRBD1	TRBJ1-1	TGTGCCAGTAGTATTGGGGACAGAGAAGCTTTCTTT	CASSIGDREAFF
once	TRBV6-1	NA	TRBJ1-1	TGTGCCAGCAGTGAGACTAGACAGAACACTGAAGCTTTCTTT	CASSETRQNTEAFF
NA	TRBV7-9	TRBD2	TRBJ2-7	TGTGCCAGCAGCTTGCCTCCGGGACTAGCGGTCTACGAGCAGTACTTC	CASSLPPGLAVYEQYF